The 24 T cell receptor beta chains reported below all come from one sample, sequenced in a study of T cell repertoires in cytomegalovirus infection. No antigen is known for these receptors. TCRdb called the reads again in MiXCR, with one record for every CDR3 protein. The repertoire holds around 750,000 distinct CDR3 sequences, with 32% as singletons. The sequences come from cultured CD8+ T cells from PBMCs, collected from culture after CMV antigen stimulation. The origin of the receptors is a human donor in good health (CMV status not recorded). Some clones in this sample may be carry-over from other donors' samples.

The chain joins TRBV4-2 to TRBJ2-3, with D maybe TRBD1 (5 bases). This CDR3 is 15 amino acids long. Trimming stripped 0 bases from V and 0 bases from J, with 7 bases between. Germline CDR1 is LGHNA and CDR2 is YNFKEQ. CDR3 residues: CASSQEGLSTDTQYF. DNA for the CDR3: TGTGCCAGCAGCCAAGAGGGGCTTAGCACAGATACGCAGTATTTT.

The chain uses TRBV4-1 and TRBJ1-2; a weak D match, TRBD1 (5 bases). Germline CDR1 MGHRA, CDR2 YSYEKL. V lost 4 bases to trimming and J lost 8 bases, with 17 bases between them. There are 14 residues in the CDR3. The CDR3 DNA follows: TGCGCCAGCAGCCTCGGGACTCCCCGAATGGGCTACACCTTC. Its protein is CASSLGTPRMGYTF.

Regarding this clonotype: The junction does not match germline at one end; this may be a read error. The gene calls are TRBV4-1 and TRBJ1-2; D remains unclear. Germline CDR1 and CDR2: MGHRA and YSYEKL. The CDR3 is made up of 13 amino acids. Written as DNA, the CDR3 is TGTGCCAGCAGCCCAGACCGGGTTAGAGGCTACACCTTC. This sequence encodes CASSPDRVRGYTF.

The chain is built from TRBV9 and TRBJ2-6; TRBD1 or TRBD2 may be the D gene (5 bases each). Trimming removed 5 bases from V and 0 bases from J, with 9 bases in between. Germline CDR1 SGDLS, CDR2 YYNGEE. CDR3 length equals 15 residues. The CDR3 DNA is TGTGCCAGCAGTACGGGACGCTCTGGGGCCAACGTCCTGACTTTC. Protein product: CASSTGRSGANVLTF.

There are a few counts of this clonotype. The V gene is TRBV20-1, the J gene TRBJ2-1, with D tentatively TRBD2 (6 bases). Germline-derived CDR1 and CDR2 are DFQATT and SNEGSKA (reference sequence). The V end was cut by 0 bases, the J end by 10 bases, with 13 bases between. The CDR3 spans 13 residues. Here the CDR3 reads CSARDLRGWEQFF. DNA of the CDR3: TGCAGTGCTAGAGATCTTCGGGGGTGGGAGCAGTTCTTC.

This clonotype has more than one count but fewer than ten. This chain uses TRBV19 with TRBJ1-1, with D uncertain. CDR1 and CDR2 from the germline V gene are LNHDA and SQIVND (reference sequence). The CDR3 length is 13 residues. V lost 10 bases and J lost 4, with 16 bases in between. The CDR3 sequence: CATSQPESTEAFF. The DNA of the CDR3 is TGTGCCACCTCGCAACCCGAGAGCACTGAAGCTTTCTTT.

The chain has TRBV6-1 and TRBJ2-2; a possible D gene is TRBD2 (5 bases). V gave up 6 bases and J gave up 1 base, with 12 bases separating them. Per the germline V gene, CDR1 is MNHNS and CDR2 is SASEGT. The CDR3 extends over 15 amino acids. In DNA, the CDR3 is TGTGCCAGCAGGGGGAGACGGGGGAACACCGGGGAGCTGTTTTTT. Protein sequence: CASRGRRGNTGELFF.

This clonotype was seen at least ten times. The V gene is TRBV14, the J gene TRBJ2-7; D may be TRBD1 (6 bases). Deletions cut 4 bases from V and 0 bases from J, with 7 bases between. Germline CDR1 SGHDN, CDR2 FVKESK. The CDR3 is 13 residues long. Written as DNA, the CDR3 is TGTGCCAGCAGCCTCAGGGGCTCCTACGAGCAGTACGTC. This translates into CASSLRGSYEQYV.

The chain has TRBV12-3 or TRBV12-4 and TRBJ1-2; D is unresolved. V was cut by 6 bases and J by 10 bases, with 18 bases left in between. This CDR3 spans 13 amino acids. This CDR3 reads CASSLMVYDYYTF. CDR3 bases: TGTGCCAGCAGCCTGATGGTCTACGATTACTACACCTTC.

The rearrangement links TRBV10-3 to TRBJ2-2, with 9 bases that match TRBD2. The CDR3 extends over 14 amino acids. V was pared by 6 bases and J by 6 bases, with 5 bases of the junction left unmatched. Germline V gene data show CDR1 as ENHRY and CDR2 as SYGVKD. The CDR3 region has the DNA TGTGCCATCAGAGGCGGGGGGGCCCCCGGGGAGCTGTTTTTT. It translates to CAIRGGGAPGELFF.

This clonotype turned up a few times. The chain recombines TRBV6-1 with TRBJ2-2; unclear D gene. CDR1 MNHNS and CDR2 SASEGT come from the germline V gene. Trimming took 2 bases from V and 1 from J, leaving 8 bases between them. The CDR3 contains 15 residues. The CDR3, as DNA: TGTGCCAGCAGTGAAAAGAGACAGAACACCGGGGAGCTGTTTTTT. Translation gives CASSEKRQNTGELFF.

The chain combines TRBV5-5 with TRBJ2-7; D possibly uses TRBD1 or TRBD2 (5 bases each). Germline V CDR1 and CDR2: SGHKS, YYEKEE (reference sequence). The CDR3 runs 14 residues. V was shortened by 0 bases and J by 4 bases, with 11 bases between the two germline ends. DNA for the CDR3: TGTGCCAGCAGCTTGGATGGGGACCCATACGAGCAGTACTTC. Residues: CASSLDGDPYEQYF.

This clonotype appeared a few times. The chain carries TRBV25-1 and TRBJ2-3; D might be TRBD2 (5 bases). The V and J ends lost 3 bases and 3 bases respectively, with 16 bases between them. The CDR3 totals 16 residues. CDR1 and CDR2 (germline): MGHDK, SYGVNS. The CDR3 here is CASSDARGWSTDTQYF. CDR3 nucleotides: TGTGCCAGCAGTGATGCTCGGGGATGGAGTACAGATACGCAGTATTTT.

This clonotype was seen repeatedly, ten times or more. The chain is built from TRBV7-2 and TRBJ2-5; D is unresolved. This CDR3 is built from 16 residues. V gave up 1 base and J gave up 4 bases, with 16 bases separating them. CDR1 SGHTA and CDR2 FQGNSA come from the germline V gene. CDR3 region: CASSLGLTLNAETQYF. Written as DNA, the CDR3 is TGTGCCAGCAGCTTAGGCTTGACACTGAATGCAGAGACCCAGTACTTC.

This chain links TRBV6-1 with TRBJ1-5; D perhaps matches TRBD1 (5 bases). CDR1 MNHNS and CDR2 SASEGT come from the germline V gene. Trimming took off 7 bases at V and 7 bases at J, with 14 bases between the two ends. This CDR3 has 13 amino acids. The CDR3 DNA reads as TGTGCCAGCAACCGTCTCCAGGGACAGCCCCAGCATTTT. This codes for CASNRLQGQPQHF.

This clonotype was observed a few times. This chain links TRBV5-8 with TRBJ2-7; D is perhaps TRBD2 (7 bases). The CDR3 has 13 amino acids. The ends were cut back, 3 bases at V and 5 bases at J, with 12 bases in the middle. Germline V gene lookup returns CDR1 SGHTS and CDR2 YDEGEE. The CDR3 is CASSWGGGDEQYV. The CDR3, as DNA: TGTGCCAGCAGCTGGGGGGGCGGTGACGAGCAGTACGTC.

This clonotype has ten or more counts. This chain links TRBV6-2 or TRBV6-3 with TRBJ2-1; 11 bases match TRBD2. The CDR3 length is 13 residues. V trimming: 10 bases; J trimming: 4 bases; junction bases outside the gene matches: 3. Germline CDR1 MNHEY, CDR2 SVGEGT. The CDR3 bases are TGTGCCACAGGGACTAGCGGTTACAATGAGCAGTTCTTC. This sequence encodes CATGTSGYNEQFF.

The gene calls are TRBV6-6 and TRBJ2-3, with TRBD2 matching 10 bases. Germline CDR1 MNHNY, CDR2 SVGAGI (reference sequence). V lost 5 bases to trimming and J lost 5 bases; unmatched junction nucleotides: 4. The length of the CDR3 is 14 residues. The DNA of the CDR3 is TGTGCCAGCAGTCTAGCGGGGGCGTTAGATACGCAGTATTTT. This gives the protein CASSLAGALDTQYF.

Note on this clonotype: The junction does not match germline at one end; this may be a read error. The rearrangement uses TRBV9 and TRBJ2-7; D unresolved. Germline CDR1 is SGDLS and CDR2 is YYNGEE. The CDR3 has 12 amino acids. As DNA, the CDR3 is TGTGCCAGGAGCGTTTTGCCCTACGAGCAGTACTTC. This gives the protein CARSVLPYEQYF.

This clonotype was observed once. The chain links TRBV2 to TRBJ1-5; no clear D. Germline V gene lookup returns CDR1 SNHLY and CDR2 FYNNEI. The CDR3 spans 15 residues. The V and J ends lost 2 bases and 3 bases respectively, with 11 bases between them. The CDR3 here is CASSESGSVNQPQHF. The CDR3 DNA reads TGTGCCAGCAGTGAATCGGGGTCGGTCAATCAGCCCCAGCATTTT.

This clonotype has more than one count but fewer than ten. V is TRBV4-1 and J is TRBJ2-3; D uncertain. The CDR3 runs to 13 residues. V lost 6 bases, J lost 0 bases, and 7 bases lay in between. The V gene's germline CDR1 is MGHRA and CDR2 YSYEKL. The CDR3 is CASSHGSTDTQYF. The CDR3 bases are TGCGCCAGCAGTCACGGAAGCACAGATACGCAGTATTTT.

The J gene is TRBJ2-2, the V gene TRBV6-2 or TRBV6-3; perhaps TRBD1 as D (5 bases). This CDR3 has 16 residues. Germline V gene lookup returns CDR1 MNHEY and CDR2 SVGEGT. V dropped 0 bases and J dropped 5 bases, with 13 bases sitting between them. The CDR3 spells CASSYSAGIRTGELFF. Written as DNA, the CDR3 is TGTGCCAGCAGTTACTCTGCAGGGATCAGGACCGGGGAGCTGTTTTTT.

This chain links TRBV18 with TRBJ2-7, with D perhaps matching TRBD1 (5 bases). This CDR3 is 13 amino acids long. Deletions cut 6 bases from V and 2 bases from J, with 11 bases between. The germline gives CDR1 KGHSH, CDR2 LQKENI. The CDR3 loop reads CASSSDSTYEQYV. CDR3 in DNA: TGTGCCAGCTCCTCTGACAGTACCTACGAGCAGTACGTC.

This clonotype has more than one count but fewer than ten. The genes are TRBV6-1 and TRBJ1-2, with a weak D call TRBD1 (6 bases). The germline V gene encodes CDR1 MNHNS and CDR2 SASEGT. V gave up 5 bases and J gave up 6 bases, with 10 bases separating them. This CDR3 contains 12 residues. The CDR3 DNA reads TGTGCCAGCAGTCCCCGGACAGATGGCTACACCTTC. Encoded protein: CASSPRTDGYTF.